The 4 T cell receptor beta chains below were found in one sample sequenced in a study of post-analysis software for immune sequencing data. Which antigens these TCRs recognize remains unknown. Included in the TCR beta cDNA libraries were unique molecular identifiers. TCRdb re-derived calls from the PCR reads in MiXCR, one entry per CDR3 protein. The sample consists of 350,000 to 500,000 distinct CDR3 sequences, approximately 37% of them appearing once. The study's findings and limits: Controls showed lower frequencies than patients for five or six TRBV segments, and TRBV5-6, TRBV5-1 and TRBV20-1 were among these.

The sequencing input was blood. All receptors come from a girl aged 2 to 9 with multiple sclerosis.

This chain joins TRBV7-8 and TRBJ2-7; 7 nucleotides align to TRBD2. The CDR3 sequence is 16 residues long. CDR1 is SGHVS, CDR2 FQNEAQ, per germline. Germline trimming cut 1 base from V and 2 bases from J; bases unmatched to any gene: 8. The CDR3, as DNA: TGTGCCAGCAGCTTAGGATTCCAGCGGGATACCTACGAGCAGTACTTC. This translates into CASSLGFQRDTYEQYF.

This clonotype was found a few times. The V call is TRBV12-3 or TRBV12-4, the J call TRBJ2-3; TRBD1 is a possible D gene (6 bases). The CDR3 is 13 residues long. The V and J ends lost 6 bases and 6 bases respectively, with 13 bases between them. As DNA, the CDR3 is TGTGCCAGCAGGCTCTCTACAGGGGATACGCAGTATTTT. Translating gives CASRLSTGDTQYF.

The V gene is TRBV7-2, the J gene TRBJ2-3; a weak D match, TRBD2 (5 bases). Germline-derived CDR1 and CDR2 are SGHTA and FQGNSA. The CDR3 loop spans 15 amino acids. V was cut by 4 bases and J by 0 bases, with 11 bases left in between. CDR3 sequence: CASSSTGGSTDTQYF. CDR3 nucleotide sequence: TGTGCCAGCAGCTCGACCGGAGGAAGCACAGATACGCAGTATTTT.

This clonotype was picked up a small number of times. V is TRBV29-1 and J is TRBJ2-7, with D perhaps matching TRBD1 (6 bases). The CDR3 totals 12 residues. CDR1 and CDR2 from the germline V gene are SQVTM and ANQGSEA. V lost 4 bases and J 3 bases, leaving 10 bases between the germline ends. CDR3 nucleotide sequence: TGCAGCGTTGCCAGGGGAGACTACGAGCAGTACTTC. It translates to CSVARGDYEQYF.